This record concerns one T cell receptor beta chain sequence. Its antigen is unidentified. Exclusions: uncontrolled infection, other autoimmune disease, pregnancy, lactation. Each diagnosis was grounded in clinical symptoms, serum thyroxine and TRAb, thyroid ultrasound, and orbital computed tomography. The CDR3 regions of TCR beta were amplified from RNA transcripts. During a first-round RT-PCR of the TCR CDR3, the HTBI primer set was used. TCRdb redid the calling of the multiplex PCR reads with MiXCR, one entry per CDR3 protein. The profile shows about 510,000 distinct CDR3 sequences, approximately 48% of them singletons. V was cut by 2 bases and J by 0 bases, with 7 bases left in between. The CDR3 loop spans 14 amino acids. CDR1 and CDR2 from the germline V gene are ENHRY and SYGVKD. This sample was taken from a study of T cells in Graves' hyperthyroidism and ophthalmopathy. General study points: In simple terms, a model built on 13 V-J features told ophthalmopathy apart from stable hyperthyroidism.

The chain recombines TRBV10-3 with TRBJ1-2; D gene ambiguous. The sample taken for sequencing was peripheral blood or thyroid tissue (not recorded which). The receptor comes from an adult woman with Graves' disease, either hyperthyroidism or ophthalmopathy (not recorded which). The CDR3 loop reads CAISEARANYGYTF. The CDR3 DNA follows: TGTGCCATCAGTGAGGCGAGAGCTAACTATGGCTACACCTTC.